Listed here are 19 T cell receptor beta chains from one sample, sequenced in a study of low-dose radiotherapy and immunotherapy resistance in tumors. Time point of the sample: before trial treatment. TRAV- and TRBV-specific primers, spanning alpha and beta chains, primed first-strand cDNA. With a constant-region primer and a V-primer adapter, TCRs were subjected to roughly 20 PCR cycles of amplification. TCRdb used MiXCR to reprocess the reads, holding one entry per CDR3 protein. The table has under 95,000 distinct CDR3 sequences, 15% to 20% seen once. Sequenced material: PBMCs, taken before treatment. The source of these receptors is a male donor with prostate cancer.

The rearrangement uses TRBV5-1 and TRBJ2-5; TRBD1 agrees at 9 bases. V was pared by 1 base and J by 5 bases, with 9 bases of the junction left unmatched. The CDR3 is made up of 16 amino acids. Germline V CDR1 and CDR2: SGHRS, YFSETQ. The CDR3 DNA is TGCGCCAGCAGCTTGACAGGGGGCACGGTATTGGAGACCCAGTACTTC. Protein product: CASSLTGGTVLETQYF. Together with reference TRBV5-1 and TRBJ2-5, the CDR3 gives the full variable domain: KAGVTQTPRYLIKTRGQQVTLSCSPISGHRSVSWYQQTPGQGLQFLFEYFSETQRNKGNFPGRFSGRQFSNSRSEMNVSTLELGDSALYLCASSLTGGTVLETQYFGPGTRLLVL.

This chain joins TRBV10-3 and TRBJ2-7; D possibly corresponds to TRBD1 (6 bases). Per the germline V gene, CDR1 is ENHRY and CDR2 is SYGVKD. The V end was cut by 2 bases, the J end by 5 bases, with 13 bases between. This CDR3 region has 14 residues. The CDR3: CAISEVQGIDEQYF. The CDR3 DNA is TGTGCCATCAGTGAGGTACAGGGAATAGACGAGCAGTACTTC.

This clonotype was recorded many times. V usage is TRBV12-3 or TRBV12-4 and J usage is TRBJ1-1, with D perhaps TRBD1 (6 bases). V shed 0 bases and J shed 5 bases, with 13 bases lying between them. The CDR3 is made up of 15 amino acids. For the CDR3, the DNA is TGTGCCAGCAGTTTAGCGCCAGGGGTTACGACTGAAGCTTTCTTT. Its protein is CASSLAPGVTTEAFF.

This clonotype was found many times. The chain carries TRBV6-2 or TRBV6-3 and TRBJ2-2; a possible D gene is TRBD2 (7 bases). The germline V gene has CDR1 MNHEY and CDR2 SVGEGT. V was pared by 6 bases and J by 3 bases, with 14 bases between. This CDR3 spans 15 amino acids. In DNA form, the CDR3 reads TGTGCCAGCAGCTGGGGGGGCCTGGACACCGGGGAGCTGTTTTTT. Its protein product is CASSWGGLDTGELFF.

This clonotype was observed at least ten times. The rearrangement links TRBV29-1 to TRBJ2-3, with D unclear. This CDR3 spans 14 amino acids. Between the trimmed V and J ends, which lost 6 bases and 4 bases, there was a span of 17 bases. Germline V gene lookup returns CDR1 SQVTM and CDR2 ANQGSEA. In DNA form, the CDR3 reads TGCAGCGTACTCCTTAACCCGAATTCAGATACGCAGTATTTT. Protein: CSVLLNPNSDTQYF.

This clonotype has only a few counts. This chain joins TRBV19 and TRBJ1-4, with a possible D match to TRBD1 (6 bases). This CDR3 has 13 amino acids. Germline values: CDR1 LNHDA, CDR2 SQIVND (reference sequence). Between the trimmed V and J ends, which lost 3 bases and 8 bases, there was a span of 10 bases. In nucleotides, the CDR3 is TGTGCCAGTAGTATCATCAGGGGAGAAAAACTGTTTTTT. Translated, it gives CASSIIRGEKLFF.

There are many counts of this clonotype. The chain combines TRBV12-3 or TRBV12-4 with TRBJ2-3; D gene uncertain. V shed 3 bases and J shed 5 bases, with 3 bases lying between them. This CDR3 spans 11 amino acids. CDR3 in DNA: TGTGCCAGCAGTTTTAGAGATACGCAGTATTTT. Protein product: CASSFRDTQYF.

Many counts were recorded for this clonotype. The CDR3 here is CAISERAGTDEAFF. The CDR3 coding sequence is TGTGCCATCAGTGAGCGTGCGGGGACGGACGAAGCTTTCTTT. This sequence joins TRBV10-3 and TRBJ1-1; D possibly corresponds to TRBD1 (5 bases). This CDR3 is built from 14 residues. With 2 bases removed from V and 8 bases from J, the gap between germline ends came to 15 bases. Germline CDR1 reads ENHRY; CDR2 reads SYGVKD.

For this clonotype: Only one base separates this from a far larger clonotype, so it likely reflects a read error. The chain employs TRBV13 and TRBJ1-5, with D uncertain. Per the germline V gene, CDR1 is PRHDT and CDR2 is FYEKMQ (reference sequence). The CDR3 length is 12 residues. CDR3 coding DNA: TGTGGCAGCAGCGAACAGAATCAGCCCCAGCATTTT. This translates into CGSSEQNQPQHF.

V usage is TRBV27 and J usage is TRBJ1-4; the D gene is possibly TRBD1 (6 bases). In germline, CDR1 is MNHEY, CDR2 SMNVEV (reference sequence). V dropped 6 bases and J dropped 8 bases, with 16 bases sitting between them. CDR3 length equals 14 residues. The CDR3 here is CASRRKQGGEKLFF. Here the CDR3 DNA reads TGTGCCAGCAGACGGAAACAGGGTGGCGAAAAACTGTTTTTT.

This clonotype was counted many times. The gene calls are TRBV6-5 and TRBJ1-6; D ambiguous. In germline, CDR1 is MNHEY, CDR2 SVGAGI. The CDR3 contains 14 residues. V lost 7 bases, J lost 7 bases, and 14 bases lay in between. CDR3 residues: CASTEGPLNSPLHF. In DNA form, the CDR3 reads TGTGCCAGCACCGAAGGTCCTCTAAATTCACCCCTCCACTTT.

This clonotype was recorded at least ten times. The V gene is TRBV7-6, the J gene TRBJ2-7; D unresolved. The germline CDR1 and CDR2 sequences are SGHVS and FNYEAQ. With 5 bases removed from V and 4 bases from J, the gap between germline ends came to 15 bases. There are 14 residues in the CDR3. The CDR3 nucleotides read TGTGCCAGCAGCCTCGGAGACGCACTGTACGAGCAGTACTTC. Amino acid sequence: CASSLGDALYEQYF.

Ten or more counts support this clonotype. The chain's CDR3 is CAWSSGQQETQYF. Written as DNA, the CDR3 is TGTGCCTGGTCTTCGGGACAGCAAGAGACCCAGTACTTC. This chain connects TRBV30 to TRBJ2-5; TRBD1 agrees at 7 bases. The CDR3 loop spans 13 amino acids. CDR1 GTSNPN and CDR2 SVGIG come from the germline V gene (reference sequence). The V gene end was trimmed by 5 bases and the J gene end by 2 bases; junction bases not matched to a gene: 5.

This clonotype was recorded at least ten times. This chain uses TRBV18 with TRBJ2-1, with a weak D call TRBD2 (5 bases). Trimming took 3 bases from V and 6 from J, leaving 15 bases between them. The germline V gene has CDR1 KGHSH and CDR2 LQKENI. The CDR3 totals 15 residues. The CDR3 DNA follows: TGTGCCAGCTCACCGCAACTAGATCTCGCCAATGAGCAGTTCTTC. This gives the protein CASSPQLDLANEQFF.

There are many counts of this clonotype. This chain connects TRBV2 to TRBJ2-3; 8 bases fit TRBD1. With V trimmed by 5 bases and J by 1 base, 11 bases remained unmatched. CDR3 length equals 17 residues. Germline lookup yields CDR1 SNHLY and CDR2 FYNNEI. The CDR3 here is CASSFPRTGMGTDTQYF. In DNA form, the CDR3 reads TGTGCCAGCAGTTTCCCTCGGACAGGGATGGGCACAGATACGCAGTATTTT.

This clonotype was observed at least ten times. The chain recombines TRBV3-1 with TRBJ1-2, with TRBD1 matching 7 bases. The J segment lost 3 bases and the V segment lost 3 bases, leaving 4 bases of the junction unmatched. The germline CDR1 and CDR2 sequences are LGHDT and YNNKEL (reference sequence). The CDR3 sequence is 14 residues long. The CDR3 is CASSHHTGDYGYTF. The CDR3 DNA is TGTGCCAGCAGCCACCACACAGGGGACTATGGCTACACCTTC.

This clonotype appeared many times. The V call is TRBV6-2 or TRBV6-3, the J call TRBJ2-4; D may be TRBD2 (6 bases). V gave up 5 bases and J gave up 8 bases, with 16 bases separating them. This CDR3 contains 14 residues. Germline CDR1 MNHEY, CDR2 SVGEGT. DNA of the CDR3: TGTGCCAGCAGTGATGGGACTCCCGGGGACATTCAGTACTTC. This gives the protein CASSDGTPGDIQYF.

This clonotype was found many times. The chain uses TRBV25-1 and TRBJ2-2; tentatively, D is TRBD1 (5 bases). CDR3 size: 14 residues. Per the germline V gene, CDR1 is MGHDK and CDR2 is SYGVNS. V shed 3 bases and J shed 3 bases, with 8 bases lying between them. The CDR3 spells CASSEDTDTGELFF. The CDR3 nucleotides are TGTGCCAGCAGTGAGGACACGGACACCGGGGAGCTGTTTTTT. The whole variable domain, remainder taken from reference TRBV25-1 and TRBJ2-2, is EADIYQTPRYLVIGTGKKITLECSQTMGHDKMYWYQQDPGMELHLIHYSYGVNSTEKGDLSSESTVSRIRTEHFPLTLESARPSHTSQYLCASSEDTDTGELFFGEGSRLTVL.

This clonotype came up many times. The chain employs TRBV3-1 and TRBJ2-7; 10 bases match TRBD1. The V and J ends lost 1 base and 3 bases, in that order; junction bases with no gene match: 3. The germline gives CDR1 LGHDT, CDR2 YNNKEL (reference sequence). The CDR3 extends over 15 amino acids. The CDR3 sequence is CASSQGGQGNYEQYF. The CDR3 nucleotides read TGTGCCAGCAGCCAAGGGGGACAGGGGAACTACGAGCAGTACTTC.